The 14 T cell receptor beta chains given below trace back to one sample, sequenced in a study of blood T cell repertoires in COVID-19. Sequenced by immunoSEQ multiplex PCR; TCRdb stores in-frame clones only, minus some. The repertoire holds roughly 330,000 clones, with 80% to 90% as singletons. Material: PBMCs or T cells enriched from blood (not recorded which). The receptors here all came from a woman aged 25 to 45 who had recovered from COVID-19.

This chain uses TRBV5-5 with TRBJ1-2; 8 bases align to TRBD1. This CDR3 is 17 amino acids long. V trimming: 0 bases; J trimming: 0 bases; junction bases outside the gene matches: 7. The germline V gene encodes CDR1 SGHKS and CDR2 YYEKEE (reference sequence). As DNA, the CDR3 is TGTGCCAGCAGCTTGGAGGACAGGGAAAGGGCTAACTATGGCTACACCTTC. It specifies CASSLEDRERANYGYTF.

V and J are TRBV2 and TRBJ1-1, with D possibly being TRBD1 (6 bases). The CDR3 contains 15 residues. Trimming pared 3 bases from V and 6 bases from J, leaving 17 bases between. CDR1 is SNHLY, CDR2 FYNNEI, per germline. The CDR3 sequence: CASSEGATWGAEAFF. CDR3 coding DNA: TGTGCCAGCAGTGAGGGGGCCACGTGGGGCGCTGAAGCTTTCTTT.

The chain is built from TRBV18 and TRBJ2-2, with a tentative D call TRBD2 (5 bases). The CDR3 length is 15 residues. V lost 6 bases and J lost 3, with 14 bases in between. Germline CDR1 reads KGHSH; CDR2 reads LQKENI. In DNA, the CDR3 is TGTGCCAGCTCCCAAATTTCCGGGGACACCGGGGAGCTGTTTTTT. This codes for CASSQISGDTGELFF. Combining the CDR3 with reference TRBV18 and TRBJ2-2 gives the whole variable domain NAGVMQNPRHLVRRRGQEARLRCSPMKGHSHVYWYRQLPEEGLKFMVYLQKENIIDESGMPKERFSAEFPKEGPSILRIQQVVRGDSAAYFCASSQISGDTGELFFGEGSRLTVL.

This chain connects TRBV24-1 to TRBJ2-3; the D is unclear. Trimming stripped 3 bases from V and 0 bases from J, with 6 bases between. The CDR3 extends over 14 amino acids. The germline gives CDR1 KGHDR, CDR2 SFDVKD. This chain's CDR3 is CATSDARSTDTQYF. The CDR3 coding sequence is TGTGCCACCAGTGATGCCAGGAGCACAGATACGCAGTATTTT.

The chain combines TRBV25-1 with TRBJ2-3; 8 nucleotides agree with TRBD1. Looked up from germline, CDR1 is MGHDK and CDR2 is SYGVNS. The ends lost 3 bases at V and 1 base at J; junction bases unmatched: 3. CDR3 length: 15 amino acids. The CDR3 sequence: CASSETTGGTDTQYF. CDR3 coding DNA: TGTGCCAGCAGTGAGACGACAGGGGGCACAGATACGCAGTATTTT.

The V call is TRBV7-2, the J call TRBJ1-2; no clear D gene. The CDR3 is 13 amino acids. From germline, CDR1 is SGHTA and CDR2 FQGNSA. V gave up 2 bases and J gave up 4 bases, with 8 bases separating them. The DNA for the CDR3 is TGTGCCAGCAGCTTAAGCAGGATCTATGGCTACACCTTC. Residues: CASSLSRIYGYTF.

This chain uses TRBV11-2 with TRBJ2-5, with 11 bases fitting TRBD1. The junction had 7 bases not matched to a gene; V was cut back by 5 bases and J by 5 bases. Germline assignment: CDR1 SGHAT and CDR2 FQNNGV. The CDR3 loop spans 15 amino acids. CDR3 amino acids: CASSIGQGAWETQYF. For the CDR3, the DNA is TGTGCCAGCAGCATAGGACAGGGGGCATGGGAGACCCAGTACTTC.

V usage is TRBV18 and J usage is TRBJ1-1; no firm D call. The CDR3 loop spans 15 amino acids. V lost 2 bases and J lost 2, with 12 bases in between. The germline CDR1 and CDR2 sequences are KGHSH and LQKENI. The CDR3: CASSPNADSNTEAFF. CDR3 nucleotides: TGTGCCAGCTCACCAAACGCGGATAGTAACACTGAAGCTTTCTTT.

The rearrangement joins TRBV19 to TRBJ1-5; 12 nucleotides align to TRBD1. The CDR3 sequence is 18 residues long. The V gene end was trimmed by 6 bases and the J gene end by 1 base; junction bases not matched to a gene: 10. Germline V lookup: CDR1 LNHDA, CDR2 SQIVND (reference sequence). CDR3 protein: CASRLFRGQGASNQPQHF. CDR3 DNA: TGTGCCAGTAGGTTGTTCCGGGGACAGGGGGCGAGCAATCAGCCCCAGCATTTT.

V is TRBV4-3 and J is TRBJ2-1; possible D gene TRBD2, 7 bases. Trimming shortened V by 0 bases and J by 5 bases, and 14 bases separated the two germline ends. Germline CDR1 reads LGHNA; CDR2 reads YSLEER. This CDR3 contains 16 residues. CDR3 residues: CASSQDEAGADNEQFF. As DNA, the CDR3 is TGCGCCAGCAGCCAAGATGAGGCGGGGGCGGACAATGAGCAGTTCTTC.

The chain uses TRBV19 and TRBJ1-1, with D perhaps TRBD1 (6 bases). The CDR3 extends over 15 amino acids. Germline CDR1 and CDR2: LNHDA and SQIVND (reference sequence). Trimming shortened V by 0 bases and J by 1 base, and 9 bases separated the two germline ends. In DNA, the CDR3 is TGTGCCAGTAGTATAGACCCCAGGGGGAACACTGAAGCTTTCTTT. As protein: CASSIDPRGNTEAFF.

The chain couples TRBV19 to TRBJ1-2; tentatively, D is TRBD1 (6 bases). V was pared by 7 bases and J by 2 bases, with 17 bases between. The CDR3 consists of 15 residues. Looked up from germline, CDR1 is LNHDA and CDR2 is SQIVND (reference sequence). The CDR3 here is CASTPWAGANYGYTF. The CDR3 DNA reads TGTGCCAGTACTCCTTGGGCAGGGGCCAACTATGGCTACACCTTC. Using reference TRBV19 and TRBJ1-2 for the parts outside the CDR3, the full variable domain is DGGITQSPKYLFRKEGQNVTLSCEQNLNHDAMYWYRQDPGQGLRLIYYSQIVNDFQKGDIAEGYSVSREKKESFPLTVTSAQKNPTAFYLCASTPWAGANYGYTFGSGTRLTVV.

The J gene is TRBJ1-2, the V gene TRBV6-2 or TRBV6-3; a weak D match, TRBD1 (6 bases). The germline V and J ends were trimmed by 5 bases and 7 bases, with 20 bases remaining between them. The CDR3 is made up of 15 amino acids. Per germline, CDR1 MNHEY and CDR2 SVGEGT. The CDR3 sequence is CASSQTGTTWSGYTF. The CDR3 region has the DNA TGTGCCAGCAGTCAAACCGGGACAACTTGGAGTGGCTACACCTTC.

The chain combines TRBV18 with TRBJ1-2; D gene unclear. The CDR3 is 16 amino acids. The germline V and J ends were trimmed by 1 base and 0 bases, with 12 bases remaining between them. Per the germline V gene, CDR1 is KGHSH and CDR2 is LQKENI. In nucleotides, the CDR3 is TGTGCCAGCTCACCACGAGTGACGGGAGCTAACTATGGCTACACCTTC. Its protein product is CASSPRVTGANYGYTF.